Detailed here is one T cell receptor (beta chain). Its antigen remains unidentified. The entry originates in a study of cytomegalovirus exposure and HLA in healthy donors. For the study at large: Within an early data release were approximately 85 million unique TCRs drawn from HLA-typed donors. Study-level results: A later analysis reported that several of the most significant clusters appeared to be linked to common viral pathogens, among them Epstein-Barr virus. Differences between HLA loci emerged in a later analysis of TCR association rates, with DRB1 most and HLA-C fewest. Both high specificity and high sensitivity reportedly marked the classifier's diagnosis of cytomegalovirus status.

PCR primers comprised 60 Vbeta and 13 Jbeta primers. Data came from immunoSEQ multiplex PCR; TCRdb stores just in-frame clones and leaves some out. This sample's clone table lists 150,000 to 200,000 clones. This sequence originates from a man younger than 45 in good health and CMV-seronegative. Sample: PBMCs.

The CDR3 bases are TGTGCCAGTAGAGAAGGACTCTTCAATCAGCCCCAGCATTTT. This sequence encodes CASREGLFNQPQHF. The chain links TRBV19 to TRBJ1-5; D is unresolved. V was pared by 6 bases and J by 3 bases, with 12 bases between. The CDR3 spans 14 residues. CDR1 and CDR2 from the germline V gene are LNHDA and SQIVND (reference sequence). The variable domain in full, completed from reference TRBV19 and TRBJ1-5, reads DGGITQSPKYLFRKEGQNVTLSCEQNLNHDAMYWYRQDPGQGLRLIYYSQIVNDFQKGDIAEGYSVSREKKESFPLTVTSAQKNPTAFYLCASREGLFNQPQHFGDGTRLSIL.